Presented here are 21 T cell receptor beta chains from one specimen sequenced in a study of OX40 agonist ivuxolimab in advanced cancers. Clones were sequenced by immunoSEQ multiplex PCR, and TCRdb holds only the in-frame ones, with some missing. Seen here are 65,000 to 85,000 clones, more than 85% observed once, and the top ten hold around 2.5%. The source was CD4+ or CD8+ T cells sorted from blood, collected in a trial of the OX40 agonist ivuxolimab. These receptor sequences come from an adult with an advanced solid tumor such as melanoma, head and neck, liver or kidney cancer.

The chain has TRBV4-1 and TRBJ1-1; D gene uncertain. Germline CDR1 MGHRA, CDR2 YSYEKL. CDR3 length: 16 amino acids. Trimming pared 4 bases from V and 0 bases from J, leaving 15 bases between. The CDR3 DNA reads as TGCGCCAGCAGCCGAGGCCTTTCAACAGTGAACACTGAAGCTTTCTTT. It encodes CASSRGLSTVNTEAFF.

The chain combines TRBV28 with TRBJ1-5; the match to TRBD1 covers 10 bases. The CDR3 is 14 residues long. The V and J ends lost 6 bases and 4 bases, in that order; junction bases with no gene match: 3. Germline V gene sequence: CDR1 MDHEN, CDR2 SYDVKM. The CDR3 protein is CASRRQGANQPQHF. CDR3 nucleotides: TGTGCCAGCAGGCGACAGGGGGCAAATCAGCCCCAGCATTTT.

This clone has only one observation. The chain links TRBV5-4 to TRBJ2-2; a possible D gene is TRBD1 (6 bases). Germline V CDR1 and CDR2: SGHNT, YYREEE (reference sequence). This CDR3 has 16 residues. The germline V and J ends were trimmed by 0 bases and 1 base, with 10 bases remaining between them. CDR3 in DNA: TGTGCCAGCAGCTTGGCTGGGGGCTTGAACACCGGGGAGCTGTTTTTT. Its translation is CASSLAGGLNTGELFF.

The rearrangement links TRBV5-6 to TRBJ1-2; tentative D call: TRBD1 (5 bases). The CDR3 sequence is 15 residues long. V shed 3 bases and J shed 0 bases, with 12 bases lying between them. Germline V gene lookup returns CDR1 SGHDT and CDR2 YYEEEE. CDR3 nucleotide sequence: TGTGCCAGCAGCTGGGGGGACCGCCCTAACTATGGCTACACCTTC. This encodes CASSWGDRPNYGYTF.

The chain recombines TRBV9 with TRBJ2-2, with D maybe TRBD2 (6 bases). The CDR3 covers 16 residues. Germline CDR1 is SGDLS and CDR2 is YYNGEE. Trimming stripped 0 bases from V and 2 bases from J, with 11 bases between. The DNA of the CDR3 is TGTGCCAGCAGCGTAGGGGCGGGGTCTAACACCGGGGAGCTGTTTTTT. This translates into CASSVGAGSNTGELFF. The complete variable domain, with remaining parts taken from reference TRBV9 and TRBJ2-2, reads DSGVTQTPKHLITATGQRVTLRCSPRSGDLSVYWYQQSLDQGLQFLIQYYNGEERAKGNILERFSAQQFPDLHSELNLSSLELGDSALYFCASSVGAGSNTGELFFGEGSRLTVL.

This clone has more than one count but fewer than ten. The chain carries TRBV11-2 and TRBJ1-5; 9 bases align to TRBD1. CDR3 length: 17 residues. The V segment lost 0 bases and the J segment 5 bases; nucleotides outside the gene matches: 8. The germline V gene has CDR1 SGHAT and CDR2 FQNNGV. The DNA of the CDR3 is TGTGCCAGCAGCTTAGAACCCGGGACAGGGTACCATCAGCCCCAGCATTTT. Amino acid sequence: CASSLEPGTGYHQPQHF.

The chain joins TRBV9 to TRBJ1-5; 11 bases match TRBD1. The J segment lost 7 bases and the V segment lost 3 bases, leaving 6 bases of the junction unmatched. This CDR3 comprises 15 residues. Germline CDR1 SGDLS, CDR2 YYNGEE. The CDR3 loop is CASSAGTGGGQPQHF. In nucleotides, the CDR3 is TGTGCCAGCAGCGCCGGGACAGGGGGAGGACAGCCCCAGCATTTT. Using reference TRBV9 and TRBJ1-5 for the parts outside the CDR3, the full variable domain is DSGVTQTPKHLITATGQRVTLRCSPRSGDLSVYWYQQSLDQGLQFLIQYYNGEERAKGNILERFSAQQFPDLHSELNLSSLELGDSALYFCASSAGTGGGQPQHFGDGTRLSIL.

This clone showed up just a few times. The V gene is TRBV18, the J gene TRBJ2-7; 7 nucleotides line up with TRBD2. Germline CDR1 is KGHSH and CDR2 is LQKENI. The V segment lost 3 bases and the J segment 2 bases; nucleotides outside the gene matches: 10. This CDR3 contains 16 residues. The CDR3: CASSPPGAGDPYEQYF. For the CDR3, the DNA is TGTGCCAGCTCACCGCCCGGGGCGGGGGACCCCTACGAGCAGTACTTC.

DNA of the CDR3: TGCGCCAGCAGCCAAGAGTGGGCATATAATTCACCCCTCCACTTT. Translation gives CASSQEWAYNSPLHF. The chain employs TRBV4-3 and TRBJ1-6; D is unclear. V gave up 0 bases and J gave up 4 bases, with 7 bases separating them. CDR1 is LGHNA, CDR2 YSLEER, per germline. This CDR3 spans 15 amino acids.

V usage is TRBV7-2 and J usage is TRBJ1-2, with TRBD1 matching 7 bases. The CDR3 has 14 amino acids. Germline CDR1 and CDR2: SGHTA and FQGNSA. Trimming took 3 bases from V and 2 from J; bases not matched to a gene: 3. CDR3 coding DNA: TGTGCCAGCAGCTTCGGACAGGCCAACTATGGCTACACCTTC. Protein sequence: CASSFGQANYGYTF.

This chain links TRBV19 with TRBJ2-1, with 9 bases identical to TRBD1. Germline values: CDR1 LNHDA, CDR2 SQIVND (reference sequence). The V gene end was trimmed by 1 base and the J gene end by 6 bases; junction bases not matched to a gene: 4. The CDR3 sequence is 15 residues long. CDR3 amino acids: CASSIAGQGGNEQFF. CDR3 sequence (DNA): TGTGCCAGTAGTATAGCGGGACAGGGTGGCAATGAGCAGTTCTTC.

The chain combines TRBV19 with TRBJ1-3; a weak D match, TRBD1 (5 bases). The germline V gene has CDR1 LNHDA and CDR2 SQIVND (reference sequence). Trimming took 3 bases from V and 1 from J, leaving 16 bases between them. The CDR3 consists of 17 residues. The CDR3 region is CASSMGRLGPSGNTIYF. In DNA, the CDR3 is TGTGCCAGTAGTATGGGGCGCCTCGGACCGTCTGGAAACACCATATATTTT. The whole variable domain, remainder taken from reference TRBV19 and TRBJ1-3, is DGGITQSPKYLFRKEGQNVTLSCEQNLNHDAMYWYRQDPGQGLRLIYYSQIVNDFQKGDIAEGYSVSREKKESFPLTVTSAQKNPTAFYLCASSMGRLGPSGNTIYFGEGSWLTVV.

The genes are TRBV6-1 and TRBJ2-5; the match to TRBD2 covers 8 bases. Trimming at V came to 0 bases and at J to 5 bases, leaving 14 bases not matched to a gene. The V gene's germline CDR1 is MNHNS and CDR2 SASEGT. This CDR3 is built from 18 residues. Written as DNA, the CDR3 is TGTGCCAGCAGTGAAGCGAATTCAGCGGGGGTATTTCGGGAGACCCAGTACTTC. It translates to CASSEANSAGVFRETQYF.

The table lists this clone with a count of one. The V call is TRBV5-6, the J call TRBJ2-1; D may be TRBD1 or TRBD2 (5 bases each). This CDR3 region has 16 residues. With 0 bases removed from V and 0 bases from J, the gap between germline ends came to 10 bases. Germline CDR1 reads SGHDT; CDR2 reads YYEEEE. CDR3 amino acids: CASSLARGYSYNEQFF. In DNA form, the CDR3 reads TGTGCCAGCAGCTTGGCGAGGGGTTACTCCTACAATGAGCAGTTCTTC.

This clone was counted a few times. In nucleotides, the CDR3 is TGTGCCAGTAGTATAGCGCAGGGGGCAGGAAAACTGTTTTTT. Encoded protein: CASSIAQGAGKLFF. The V call is TRBV19, the J call TRBJ1-4; 8 bases are a match to TRBD1. The CDR3 sequence is 14 residues long. Germline loops: CDR1 LNHDA, CDR2 SQIVND (reference sequence). The junction had 5 bases not matched to a gene; V was cut back by 1 base and J by 10 bases.

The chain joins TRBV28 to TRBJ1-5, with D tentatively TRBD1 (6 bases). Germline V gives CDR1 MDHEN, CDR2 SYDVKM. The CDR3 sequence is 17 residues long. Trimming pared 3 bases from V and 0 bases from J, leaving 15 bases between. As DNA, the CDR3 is TGTGCCAGCAGTTTGACAGGTGGGGACTATAGCAATCAGCCCCAGCATTTT. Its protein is CASSLTGGDYSNQPQHF.

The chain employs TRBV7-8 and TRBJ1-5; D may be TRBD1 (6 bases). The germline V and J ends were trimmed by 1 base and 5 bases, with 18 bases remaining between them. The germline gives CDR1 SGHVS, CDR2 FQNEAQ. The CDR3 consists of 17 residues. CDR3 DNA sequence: TGTGCCAGCAGCTTAGAGGCCCCCGCCAGGGGAGATCAGCCCCAGCATTTT. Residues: CASSLEAPARGDQPQHF. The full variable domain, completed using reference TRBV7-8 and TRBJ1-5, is GAGVSQSPRYKVAKRGQDVALRCDPISGHVSLFWYQQALGQGPEFLTYFQNEAQLDKSGLPSDRFFAERPEGSVSTLKIQRTQQEDSAVYLCASSLEAPARGDQPQHFGDGTRLSIL.

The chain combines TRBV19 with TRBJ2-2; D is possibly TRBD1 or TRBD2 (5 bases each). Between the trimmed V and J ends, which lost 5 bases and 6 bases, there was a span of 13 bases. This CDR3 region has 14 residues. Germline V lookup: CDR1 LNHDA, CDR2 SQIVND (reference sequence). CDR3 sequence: CASSSRQGPGELFF. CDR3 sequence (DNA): TGTGCCAGTAGTTCCCGGCAGGGACCCGGGGAGCTGTTTTTT.

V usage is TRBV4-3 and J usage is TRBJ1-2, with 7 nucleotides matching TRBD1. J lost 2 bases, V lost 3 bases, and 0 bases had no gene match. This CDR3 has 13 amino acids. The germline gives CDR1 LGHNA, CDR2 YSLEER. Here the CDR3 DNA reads TGCGCCAGCAGCCAGGGACAGAACTATGGCTACACCTTC. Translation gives CASSQGQNYGYTF.

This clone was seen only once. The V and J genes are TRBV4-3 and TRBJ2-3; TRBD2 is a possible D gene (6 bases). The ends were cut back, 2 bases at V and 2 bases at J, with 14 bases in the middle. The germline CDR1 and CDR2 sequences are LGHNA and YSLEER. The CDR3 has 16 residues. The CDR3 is CASSQRGLSNTDTQYF. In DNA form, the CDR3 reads TGCGCCAGCAGCCAACGTGGACTATCTAACACAGATACGCAGTATTTT.

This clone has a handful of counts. CDR3 coding DNA: TGTGCCAGCAGCGCGTCCCCTGGCCAGCCCCAGCATTTT. Translating gives CASSASPGQPQHF. The V call is TRBV7-3, the J call TRBJ1-5; D uncertain. The V and J ends lost 5 bases and 7 bases respectively, with 12 bases between them. There are 13 residues in the CDR3. Germline assignment: CDR1 SGHTA and CDR2 FQGTGA.